One and the same sample provided the 3 T cell receptor beta chains below, sequenced in a study of control samples from healthy donors and cancer patients. Assay: immunoSEQ multiplex PCR; the TCRdb copy retains only in-frame clones and omits some. The data show 170,000 or so clones, under 95% seen once. Material for sequencing was blood. These receptors were obtained from a woman aged 18-35 years in good health.

The chain has TRBV5-8 and TRBJ1-5; D might be TRBD1 (5 bases). The CDR3 contains 19 residues. Per the germline V gene, CDR1 is SGHTS and CDR2 is YDEGEE. Trimming shortened V by 0 bases and J by 0 bases, and 19 bases separated the two germline ends. Here the CDR3 reads CASSLAKRGPEYSNQPQHF. The CDR3 coding sequence is TGTGCCAGCAGCTTGGCCAAGCGGGGCCCGGAATATAGCAATCAGCCCCAGCATTTT.

This chain links TRBV7-9 with TRBJ1-1, with D uncertain. This CDR3 comprises 12 residues. The ends were cut back, 2 bases at V and 6 bases at J, with 7 bases in the middle. CDR1 is SEHNR, CDR2 FQNEAQ, per germline (reference sequence). The chain's CDR3 is CASSLQGAEAFF. The DNA for the CDR3 is TGTGCCAGCAGCTTACAAGGCGCTGAAGCTTTCTTT.

The V and J genes are TRBV27 and TRBJ1-2; no reliable D call. The germline V gene has CDR1 MNHEY and CDR2 SMNVEV (reference sequence). This CDR3 contains 15 residues. Trimming shortened V by 5 bases and J by 7 bases, and 20 bases separated the two germline ends. The CDR3 region is CASSPRTGSPGGYTF. The CDR3 region has the DNA TGTGCCAGCAGTCCCCGGACGGGTTCCCCAGGTGGCTACACCTTC.